This T cell receptor (beta chain) was observed in a study of T cells in localized non-small cell lung cancer (dated by TCRdb to between 2020 and 2021). Study-wide context: T cell repertoires of fewer than 250 early-stage NSCLC patients were analyzed, with tumors being compared against uninvolved tumor-adjacent lungs. The cohort was made up of roughly 250 treatment-naive NSCLC patients whose localized lung tumors had been resected. Of the NSCLC patients, roughly 130 were male and 107 were female, and the mean age was around 66 years. Study-wide findings and limitations: Of the top 100 tumor clones, a median of roughly 53 were detected in paired uninvolved adjacent lung; over 25 were also among that lung's top 100. Multi-region tumor sequencing was not performed, so intratumor heterogeneity could not be excluded. Uninvolved tumor-adjacent lung showed the highest T cell clonality, higher than tumor, which suggests more focused antigenic responses in the uninvolved tumor-adjacent lung. Since the design was exploratory, TCR variables were selected using unadjusted p-values with no false-discovery rate correction. Higher T cell density in blood was associated with longer overall survival, whereas higher clonality in adjacent lung was associated with shorter survival.

V sheds 1 base and J sheds 2 bases, leaving 11 bases between their ends. From the germline V gene (reference sequence), CDR1 is LNHDA and CDR2 is SQIVND. Inclusive of the bounding cysteine and phenylalanine, the CDR3 is 16 residues long. The DNA shown is the 48-base CDR3, in frame from base 1. At diagnosis, peripheral blood, uninvolved tumor-adjacent lung and tumor were collected and were preserved as a mix of fresh-frozen and FFPE material. The immunoSEQ Assay was used to sequence TCR beta CDR3 regions from DNA. As for the original processing: T cell density was computed as TCR beta template counts normalized to usable DNA estimated by amplifying housekeeping genes. Richness was estimated with the preseqR package, extrapolating to 400,000 templates for PBMC samples and 120,000 templates for tissue samples. Clonality was calculated as one minus Pielou's evenness. Tissue-enriched TCRs were identified by differential abundance testing using productive amino-acid clonotypes, minimum total count 5 and alpha 0.1. Repertoire overlap between compartments was quantified with the Jaccard Index and Morisita Overlap Index. GLIPH grouped TCR beta CDR3s together with public tetramer-defined viral CDR3s, and a viral motif had to include at least three viral sequences and show V-gene enrichment. Imported from immuneACCESS, the table was reduced by TCRdb to in-frame sequences with V and J called. These copies leave out some clones; in studies compared against another copy, an unresolved V gene accounts for under half, and the cause of the remainder is not known. V, J and clone size are taken as reported in that table, and D and trimming were inferred from the DNA itself. This sample has some 11,000 clones in its table, and less than 35% of those were observed once. The ten biggest clones cover about 5.6% of the sample.

A remark on this clone: No cognate antigen has been identified for it. Base qualities are missing; no much larger clone stands one base away.

The receptor's source is a man aged 35 to 69 with stage I lung adenocarcinoma. The rearranged segments are TRBV19 and TRBJ2-2, with an unclear D gene assignment. This sample comprised lung tumor tissue, obtained before any cancer treatment. The base sequence is TGTGCCAGTAGTATAGCCCAAAGGGCAAACACCGGGGAGCTGTTTTTT. Its protein is CASSIAQRANTGELFF.